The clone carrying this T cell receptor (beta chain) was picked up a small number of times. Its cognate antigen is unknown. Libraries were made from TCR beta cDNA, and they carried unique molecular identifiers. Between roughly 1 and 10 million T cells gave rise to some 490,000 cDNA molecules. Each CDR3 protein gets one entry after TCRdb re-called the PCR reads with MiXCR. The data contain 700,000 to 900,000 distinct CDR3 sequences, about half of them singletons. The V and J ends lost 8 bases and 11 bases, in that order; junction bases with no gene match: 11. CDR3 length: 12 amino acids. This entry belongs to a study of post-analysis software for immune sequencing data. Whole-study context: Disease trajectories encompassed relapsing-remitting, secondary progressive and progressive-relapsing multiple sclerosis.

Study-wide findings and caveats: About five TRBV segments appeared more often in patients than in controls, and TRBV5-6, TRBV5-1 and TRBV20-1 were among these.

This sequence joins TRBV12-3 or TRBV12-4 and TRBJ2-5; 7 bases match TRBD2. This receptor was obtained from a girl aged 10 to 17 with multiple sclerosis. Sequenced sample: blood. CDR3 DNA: TGTGCCAGCTCGCGCGGGGTGCGGGAGCAGTACTTC. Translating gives CASSRGVREQYF.